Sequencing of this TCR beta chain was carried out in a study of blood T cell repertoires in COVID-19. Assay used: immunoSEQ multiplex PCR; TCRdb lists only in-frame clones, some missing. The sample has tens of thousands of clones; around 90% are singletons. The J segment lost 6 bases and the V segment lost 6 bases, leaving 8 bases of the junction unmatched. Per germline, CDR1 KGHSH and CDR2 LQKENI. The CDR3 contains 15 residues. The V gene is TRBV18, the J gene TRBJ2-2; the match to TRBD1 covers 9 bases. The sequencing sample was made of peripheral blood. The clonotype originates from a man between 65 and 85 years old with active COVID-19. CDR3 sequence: CASSTGGASAGELFF. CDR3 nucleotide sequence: TGTGCCAGCTCTACAGGGGGCGCGAGCGCCGGGGAGCTGTTTTTT.